This T cell receptor beta chain was sequenced in a study of blood T cell repertoires in COVID-19. At the level of the study: Material from acute and convalescent COVID-19 was sourced from the United States, Italy and Spain.

Germline V lookup: CDR1 SNHLY, CDR2 FYNNEI. V dropped 6 bases and J dropped 3; count of bases not matched to a gene: 5. The CDR3 runs 13 residues. Seattle enrolled patients during active infection and tracked them longitudinally. The method was immunoSEQ multiplex PCR; TCRdb's version includes in-frame clones alone and lacks a portion of them. The sample consists of 300,000 to 450,000 clones, about 90% of them appearing once. The sequenced sample consisted of peripheral blood. This sequence joins TRBV2 and TRBJ2-7, with TRBD1 identical over 7 bases. This TCR was sampled from a woman aged 30 to 39 with COVID-19, enrolled during active disease. The CDR3 DNA reads TGTGCCAGCAGACGGGACAGTAACTACGAGCAGTACTTC. This codes for CASRRDSNYEQYF. The entire variable domain, with the rest obtained from reference TRBV2 and TRBJ2-7, is as follows: EPEVTQTPSHQVTQMGQEVILRCVPISNHLYFYWYRQILGQKVEFLVSFYNNEISEKSEIFDDQFSVERPDGSNFTLKIRSTKLEDSAMYFCASRRDSNYEQYFGPGTRLTVT.